These 17 T cell receptor beta chains were sequenced from one sample in a study of vaccination effects on CD4 cells after COVID-19. Only in-frame clones appear in the TCRdb table, and some are missing; sequencing was by immunoSEQ multiplex PCR. The table lists some 20,000 clones, under 75% of them singletons. These receptors' antigens are unknown. Ahead of sequencing, the ViraFEST assay grew antigen-specific CD4+ T cells using viral peptide pools. Following 10 days of culture, CD4+ T cells were isolated. Nucleocapsid antibody tests were negative, and the vaccine recipients had no prior SARS-CoV-2 infection. This specimen consisted of CD4+ T cells from PBMCs cultured with HCoV-NL63 spike peptides, obtained before COVID-19 vaccination. The receptors were sampled from a human donor who received a COVID-19 vaccine.

CDR3: CASSEIQGSPTDTQYF. Here the CDR3 DNA reads TGTGCCAGCAGTGAGATACAGGGGTCCCCCACAGATACGCAGTATTTT. This chain uses TRBV6-1 with TRBJ2-3; the match to TRBD1 covers 7 bases. The germline V gene has CDR1 MNHNS and CDR2 SASEGT. The CDR3 length is 16 residues. V was pared by 3 bases and J by 2 bases, with 8 bases of the junction left unmatched.

This clone was found a few times. This chain uses TRBV4-2 with TRBJ2-7; D not resolved. The CDR3 has 13 amino acids. Germline-derived CDR1 and CDR2 are LGHNA and YNFKEQ. Trimming took off 0 bases at V and 7 bases at J, with 10 bases between the two ends. For the CDR3, the DNA is TGTGCCAGCAGCCAAGAATTCCGCCAGGAGCAGTACTTC. It encodes CASSQEFRQEQYF.

V gene TRBV29-1 combines with J gene TRBJ2-7, with D perhaps TRBD2 (5 bases). This CDR3 contains 13 residues. The V end was cut by 6 bases, the J end by 8 bases, with 20 bases between. Per germline, CDR1 SQVTM and CDR2 ANQGSEA. CDR3 coding DNA: TGCAGCGTCGACGGTAAAGGTGGAGGTCAGCAGTACTTC. Protein product: CSVDGKGGGQQYF.

The V call is TRBV10-3, the J call TRBJ2-7; tentative D call: TRBD2 (6 bases). This CDR3 is built from 16 residues. The germline V gene encodes CDR1 ENHRY and CDR2 SYGVKD. Trimming took off 3 bases at V and 0 bases at J, with 15 bases between the two ends. CDR3 in DNA: TGTGCCATCAGTGAAACCGGGAGCTCGAGCTCCTACGAGCAGTACTTC. The encoded protein is CAISETGSSSSYEQYF.

The chain uses TRBV6-5 and TRBJ2-6, with D uncertain. With 0 bases removed from V and 1 base from J, the gap between germline ends came to 7 bases. The V gene's germline CDR1 is MNHEY and CDR2 SVGAGI. The CDR3 covers 16 residues. CDR3 in amino acids: CASSYSAQSGANVLTF. The CDR3 bases are TGTGCCAGCAGTTACTCTGCCCAATCTGGGGCCAACGTCCTGACTTTC.

The V gene is TRBV19, the J gene TRBJ1-1, with D unclear. The germline CDR1 and CDR2 sequences are LNHDA and SQIVND (reference sequence). The CDR3 is 14 residues long. Trimming stripped 3 bases from V and 2 bases from J, with 10 bases between. This CDR3 is CASSIRASNTEAFF. In DNA, the CDR3 is TGTGCCAGTAGTATTAGGGCAAGCAACACTGAAGCTTTCTTT.

This clone appeared a few times. This chain links TRBV5-1 with TRBJ2-1; D unresolved. Trimming took off 4 bases at V and 4 bases at J, with 9 bases between the two ends. The CDR3 sequence is 13 residues long. Germline CDR1 SGHRS, CDR2 YFSETQ. CDR3 in DNA: TGCGCCAGCAGCGGTAACCAGTACAATGAGCAGTTCTTC. Its protein product is CASSGNQYNEQFF.

The chain carries TRBV10-3 and TRBJ2-2; TRBD1 is a possible D gene (6 bases). The CDR3 is 15 residues long. Looked up from germline, CDR1 is ENHRY and CDR2 is SYGVKD. V was pared by 1 base and J by 1 base, with 7 bases between. Here the CDR3 reads CAISEFRGNTGELFF. CDR3 sequence (DNA): TGTGCCATCAGTGAGTTCAGGGGGAACACCGGGGAGCTGTTTTTT.

CDR3 sequence reads: CASSHGQLSGNTIYF. CDR3 bases: TGTGCCAGCAGTCACGGACAGCTCTCTGGAAACACCATATATTTT. This chain connects TRBV6-6 to TRBJ1-3; D may be TRBD1 (6 bases). CDR1 MNHNY and CDR2 SVGAGI come from the germline V gene (reference sequence). V was shortened by 5 bases and J by 0 bases, with 11 bases between the two germline ends. The length of the CDR3 is 15 residues.

The rearrangement joins TRBV6-1 to TRBJ1-5; possibly TRBD1 for D (5 bases). The CDR3 is made up of 16 amino acids. Germline loops: CDR1 MNHNS, CDR2 SASEGT. V gave up 3 bases and J gave up 4 bases, with 16 bases separating them. CDR3 bases: TGTGCCAGCAGTGATACGCCGTGGGGGAGGAATCAGCCCCAGCATTTT. Encoded protein: CASSDTPWGRNQPQHF.

This clone was detected only once. This chain joins TRBV9 and TRBJ2-3; D uncertain. The CDR3 consists of 12 residues. Trimming stripped 0 bases from V and 4 bases from J, with 3 bases between. CDR1 SGDLS and CDR2 YYNGEE come from the germline V gene. CDR3: CASSVGSDTQYF. CDR3 bases: TGTGCCAGCAGCGTAGGATCAGATACGCAGTATTTT.

The CDR3 sequence: CASSLTVGTQYF. CDR3 DNA: TGTGCCAGCAGTTTGACAGTCGGTACGCAGTATTTT. The V call is TRBV12-3 or TRBV12-4, the J call TRBJ2-3; a possible D gene is TRBD1 (5 bases). The CDR3 sequence is 12 residues long. Trimming cost V 3 bases and J 8 bases, with 9 bases left between them.

The chain has TRBV4-1 and TRBJ1-4; 7 bases fit TRBD1. CDR3 size: 17 residues. Per germline, CDR1 MGHRA and CDR2 YSYEKL. J gave up 5 bases and V 1 base, and 10 bases lay outside the gene matches. The CDR3 loop reads CASSQVYMGQRNEKLFF. The CDR3 nucleotides are TGCGCCAGCAGCCAAGTTTATATGGGACAGCGAAATGAAAAACTGTTTTTT.

The CDR3 here is CASGTSGVVGGELFF. The CDR3 DNA sequence: TGTGCCAGTGGGACTAGCGGGGTCGTCGGCGGGGAGCTGTTTTTT. This chain links TRBV2 with TRBJ2-2; TRBD2 matches at 13 bases. There are 15 residues in the CDR3. Losses at the gene ends were 9 bases for V and 7 bases for J; bases not matched to a gene: 8. Germline V gives CDR1 SNHLY, CDR2 FYNNEI.

This chain connects TRBV3-1 (or the pseudogene TRBV3-2) to TRBJ1-1, with D unresolved. Germline CDR1 and CDR2: LGHDT and YNNKEL (reference sequence). The CDR3 length is 13 residues. V gave up 8 bases and J gave up 4 bases, with 14 bases separating them. CDR3 residues: CASSSVGSTEAFF. In DNA, the CDR3 is TGTGCCAGCTCATCAGTAGGGAGCACTGAAGCTTTCTTT.

This chain joins TRBV5-4 and TRBJ2-7; 11 bases agree with TRBD2. The CDR3 has 15 residues. The trim removed 1 base at V and 6 bases at J, leaving 6 bases unmatched. Per germline, CDR1 SGHNT and CDR2 YYREEE (reference sequence). The CDR3 DNA is TGTGCCAGCAGCTTGAATAGCGGGGGGGCAGGCGAGCAGTACTTC. The encoded protein is CASSLNSGGAGEQYF.

This chain links TRBV10-3 with TRBJ1-2, with 7 bases fitting TRBD1. V shed 10 bases, J shed 5 bases, and the junction held 4 bases outside the gene matches. The length of the CDR3 is 11 residues. The germline V gene has CDR1 ENHRY and CDR2 SYGVKD. CDR3 DNA: TGTGCCACCTCAGGGGGATATGGCTACACCTTC. It codes for CATSGGYGYTF.